The 7 T cell receptor beta chains below all came from one sample that was sequenced in a study of cytomegalovirus exposure and HLA in healthy donors. Vbeta (60) and Jbeta (13) primers were used in the PCR. This table comes from immunoSEQ multiplex PCR, and its TCRdb copy is limited to in-frame clones, with some not included. The data show 310,000 or so clones, roughly 90% seen once. Material for sequencing was PBMCs. The receptors shown here come from a woman aged 18-29 years in good health and CMV-seronegative.

The genes are TRBV5-1 and TRBJ2-1; 12 nucleotides line up with TRBD2. The CDR3 has 20 residues. Germline V lookup: CDR1 SGHRS, CDR2 YFSETQ. Unmatched junction bases numbered 10, after V lost 0 bases and J lost 0 bases. The chain's CDR3 is CASSLAGRLAGGSSYNEQFF. CDR3 bases: TGCGCCAGCAGCTTGGCCGGGCGGCTAGCGGGGGGGAGCTCCTACAATGAGCAGTTCTTC.

V is TRBV19 and J is TRBJ1-6; 8 nucleotides agree with TRBD1. The V gene's germline CDR1 is LNHDA and CDR2 SQIVND (reference sequence). Losses at the gene ends were 8 bases for V and 5 bases for J; bases not matched to a gene: 11. This CDR3 is built from 16 residues. The CDR3 here is CASGQGFGPHNSPLHF. CDR3 sequence (DNA): TGTGCCAGTGGACAGGGTTTTGGCCCCCATAATTCACCCCTCCACTTT.

This sequence joins TRBV7-8 and TRBJ1-2; D gene unclear. Trimming pared 7 bases from V and 0 bases from J, leaving 12 bases between. The length of the CDR3 is 14 residues. Per germline, CDR1 SGHVS and CDR2 FQNEAQ. The CDR3 reads CASTPVGTNYGYTF. The CDR3 DNA is TGTGCCAGCACCCCGGTCGGGACTAACTATGGCTACACCTTC.

The chain couples TRBV5-1 to TRBJ2-5; weak D call: TRBD2 (5 bases). Trimming took off 3 bases at V and 5 bases at J, with 14 bases between the two ends. Germline loops: CDR1 SGHRS, CDR2 YFSETQ. This CDR3 region has 14 residues. CDR3 in DNA: TGCGCCAGCAGCTCTAAGGGTACGGGGGAGACCCAGTACTTC. It yields the protein CASSSKGTGETQYF.

The rearrangement uses TRBV15 and TRBJ1-1; D is unclear. Germline V gene sequence: CDR1 LNHNV, CDR2 YYDKDF (reference sequence). The V gene lost 0 bases and the J gene lost 0 bases, with 8 bases spanning the gap. This CDR3 contains 15 residues. CDR3 protein: CATSRDRLMNTEAFF. CDR3 bases: TGTGCCACCAGCAGAGACAGATTAATGAACACTGAAGCTTTCTTT.

This chain joins TRBV2 and TRBJ2-2; D perhaps matches TRBD1 (6 bases). CDR1 and CDR2 (germline): SNHLY, FYNNEI. The CDR3 has 15 residues. V lost 4 bases, J lost 4 bases, and 13 bases lay in between. In DNA form, the CDR3 reads TGTGCCAGCAGTGGCCGGACAGCTTTCACCGGGGAGCTGTTTTTT. Translated: CASSGRTAFTGELFF.

The J gene is TRBJ2-3, the V gene TRBV6-5, with 8 bases lining up with TRBD1. The J segment lost 6 bases and the V segment lost 6 bases, leaving 8 bases of the junction unmatched. Germline CDR1 is MNHEY and CDR2 is SVGAGI. This CDR3 comprises 14 residues. The CDR3 DNA sequence: TGTGCCAGCAGATCTCAGGGGGCCTGGGATACGCAGTATTTT. Its protein product is CASRSQGAWDTQYF.